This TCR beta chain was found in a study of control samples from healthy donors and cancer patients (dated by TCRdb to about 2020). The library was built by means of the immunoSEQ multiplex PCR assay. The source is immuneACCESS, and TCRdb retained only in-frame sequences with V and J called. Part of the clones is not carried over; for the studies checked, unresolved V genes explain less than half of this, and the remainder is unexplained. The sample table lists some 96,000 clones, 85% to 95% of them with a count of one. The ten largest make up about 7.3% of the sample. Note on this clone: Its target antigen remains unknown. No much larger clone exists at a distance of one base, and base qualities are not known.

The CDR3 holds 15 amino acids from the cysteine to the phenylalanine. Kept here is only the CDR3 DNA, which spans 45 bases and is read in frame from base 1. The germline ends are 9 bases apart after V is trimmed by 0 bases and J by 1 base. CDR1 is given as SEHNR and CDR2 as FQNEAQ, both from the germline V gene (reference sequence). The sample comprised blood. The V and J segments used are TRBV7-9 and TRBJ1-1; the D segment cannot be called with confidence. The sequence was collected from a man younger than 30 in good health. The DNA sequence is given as TGTGCCAGCAGCTTAGCTCTTGGGAAGAACACTGAAGCTTTCTTT. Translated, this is CASSLALGKNTEAFF.